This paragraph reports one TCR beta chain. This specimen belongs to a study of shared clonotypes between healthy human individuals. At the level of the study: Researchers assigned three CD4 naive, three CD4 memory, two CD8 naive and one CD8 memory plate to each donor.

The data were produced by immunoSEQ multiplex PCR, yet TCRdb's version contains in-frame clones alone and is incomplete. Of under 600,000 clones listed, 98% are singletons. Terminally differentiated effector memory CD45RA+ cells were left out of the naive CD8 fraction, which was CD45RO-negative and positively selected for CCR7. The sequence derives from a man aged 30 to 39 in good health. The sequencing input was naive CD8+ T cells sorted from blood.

The CDR3 coding sequence is TGTGCCAGCAGCTTCGAGGGCAGTGGCGGCGATACGCAGTATTTT. Its translation: CASSFEGSGGDTQYF. The chain is built from TRBV9 and TRBJ2-3; a possible D gene is TRBD2 (5 bases). V was clipped by 4 bases and J by 6 bases, with 18 bases between them. The CDR3 length is 15 residues. In germline, CDR1 is SGDLS, CDR2 YYNGEE. The variable domain in full, completed from reference TRBV9 and TRBJ2-3, reads DSGVTQTPKHLITATGQRVTLRCSPRSGDLSVYWYQQSLDQGLQFLIQYYNGEERAKGNILERFSAQQFPDLHSELNLSSLELGDSALYFCASSFEGSGGDTQYFGPGTRLTVL.